The entry below gives a single TCR beta chain sequence along with its context. No antigen is known for it. With 6 bases clipped from V and 5 bases from J, the junction kept 5 bases outside the gene matches. This CDR3 spans 13 amino acids. Germline V gene sequence: CDR1 SNHLY, CDR2 FYNNEI. This record belongs to a study of T cell responses to AZD1222 COVID-19 vaccine. The overall study: Second-dose groups at about 4 or about 12 weeks were pooled. Study-wide points: Vaccine-related CD4 TCRs covered spike, predominating at 160-218 and 743-854. Baseline antibody screening turned up just a handful of seropositive AZD1222 recipients.

Using immunoSEQ multiplex PCR, the repertoire was profiled, and TCRdb retains in-frame clones only, with some absent. Of 100,000 to 150,000 clones listed, 90% are singletons. The V gene is TRBV2, the J gene TRBJ1-1; the match to TRBD1 covers 8 bases. The clonotype was recovered from an adult in good health. This specimen was peripheral blood, taken on day 0 of AZD1222 vaccination. CDR3 in DNA: TGTGCCAGCAGCTCTACAGGGGGGACTGAAGCTTTCTTT. It translates to CASSSTGGTEAFF.